This paragraph reports one T cell receptor (beta chain). The record originates from a study of control samples from healthy donors and cancer patients. Clones were read by immunoSEQ multiplex PCR, and TCRdb kept only the in-frame ones, dropping some. The sample includes some 120,000 clones, approximately 89% of them seen just once. Germline loops: CDR1 MNHEY, CDR2 SVGAGI. Trimming at V came to 6 bases and at J to 4 bases, leaving 7 bases not matched to a gene. CDR3 size: 15 residues. The chain carries TRBV6-5 and TRBJ1-5, with 9 bases that match TRBD1. The TCR comes from a man aged 60-69 years in good health. Sequenced sample: blood. CDR3 DNA: TGTGCCAGCAGGGGAGACAGGGGGGGAAATCAGCCCCAGCATTTT. Translating it yields CASRGDRGGNQPQHF.